What follows describes a single TCR beta chain. The data stem from a study of blood T cell repertoires in COVID-19. Study-wide background: Samples representing acute and convalescent COVID-19 were sourced from the United States, Italy and Spain. PBMCs, B-cell-depleted T cells, or T cells were the source of the cDNA or gDNA that made up the material.

Under the authors' procedure: It was from reference gene primer amplification that nucleated cell counts were estimated. Profiling relied on immunoSEQ multiplex PCR, and the TCRdb table lists in-frame clones only, not all of them. The DNA was the basis for D and trimming; V, J and clone size are from that table. The data hold about 250,000 clones, with about nine tenths observed a single time. Donors were grouped by their self-reported clinical history. Germline lookup yields CDR1 LNHDA and CDR2 SQIVND (reference sequence). The trim removed 7 bases at V and 6 bases at J, leaving 2 bases unmatched. The CDR3 has 12 amino acids.

This sequence joins TRBV19 and TRBJ1-5; 8 bases are a match to TRBD1. The sample taken for sequencing was PBMCs or T cells enriched from blood (not recorded which). The TCR comes from a woman aged 30 to 39 with acute COVID-19. The CDR3 DNA sequence: TGTGCCAGTACAGGGGGCCGTCAGCCCCAGCATTTT. It yields the protein CASTGGRQPQHF.